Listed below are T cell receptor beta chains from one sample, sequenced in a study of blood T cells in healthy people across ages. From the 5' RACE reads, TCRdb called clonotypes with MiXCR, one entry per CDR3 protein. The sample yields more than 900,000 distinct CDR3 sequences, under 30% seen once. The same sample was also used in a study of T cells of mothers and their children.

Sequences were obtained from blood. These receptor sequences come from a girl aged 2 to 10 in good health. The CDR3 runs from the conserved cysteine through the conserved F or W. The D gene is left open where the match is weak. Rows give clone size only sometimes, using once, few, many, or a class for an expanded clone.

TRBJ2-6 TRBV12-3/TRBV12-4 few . CASKGVRSGANVLTF TGTGCCAGCAAAGGGGTCCGCTCTGGGGCCAACGTCCTGACTTTC
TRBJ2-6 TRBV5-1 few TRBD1 CASSIFGTGSGANVLTF TGCGCCAGCAGCATATTCGGGACAGGCTCTGGGGCCAACGTCCTGACTTTC
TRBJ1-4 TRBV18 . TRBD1 CASSPSGTGGNEKLFF TGTGCCAGCTCACCTTCAGGGACAGGGGGTAATGAAAAACTGTTTTTT
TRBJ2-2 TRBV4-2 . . CASSQELGRGAGELFF TGTGCCAGCAGCCAAGAGCTTGGGCGGGGCGCCGGGGAGCTGTTTTTT
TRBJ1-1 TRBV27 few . CASGVGVLAEAFF TGTGCCAGCGGGGTGGGAGTATTAGCTGAAGCTTTCTTT
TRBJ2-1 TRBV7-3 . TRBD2 CASSYSGTNGNEQFF TGTGCCAGCAGCTACTCCGGGACTAACGGTAATGAGCAGTTCTTC
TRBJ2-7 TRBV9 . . CASSVGQGLPYEQYF TGTGCCAGCAGCGTCGGGCAGGGGTTGCCCTACGAGCAGTACTTC
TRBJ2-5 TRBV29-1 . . CSVEAFSRQETQYF TGCAGCGTTGAAGCTTTCTCCAGACAAGAGACCCAGTACTTC
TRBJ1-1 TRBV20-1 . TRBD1 CSATGGEVTEAFF TGCAGTGCTACAGGGGGGGAAGTCACTGAAGCTTTCTTT
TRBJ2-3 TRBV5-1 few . CASSLNSVGDTQYF TGCGCCAGCAGCTTGAACTCGGTCGGGGATACGCAGTATTTT
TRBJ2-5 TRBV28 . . CASSFPHRDSILQETQYF TGTGCCAGCAGTTTTCCCCATCGGGACTCTATCCTGCAAGAGACCCAGTACTTC
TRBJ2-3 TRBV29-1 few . CSVEGGGPDTQYF TGCAGCGTTGAAGGGGGGGGCCCAGATACGCAGTATTTT
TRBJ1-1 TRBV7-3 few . CASSRAGGTEAFF TGTGCCAGCAGTAGGGCAGGAGGCACTGAAGCTTTCTTT
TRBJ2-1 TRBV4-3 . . CASSKGYLAEQFF TGCGCCAGCAGCAAAGGGTACCTAGCGGAGCAGTTCTTC
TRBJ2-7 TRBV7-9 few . CASSGVLNSTYEQYF TGTGCCAGCAGCGGGGTCCTAAACTCTACCTACGAGCAGTACTTC
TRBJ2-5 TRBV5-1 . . CASKGSVGSQETQYF TGCGCCAGCAAGGGAAGCGTGGGGTCCCAAGAGACCCAGTACTTC
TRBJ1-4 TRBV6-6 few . CASSYPGRYEKLFF TGTGCCAGCAGTTACCCCGGACGGTATGAAAAACTGTTTTTT
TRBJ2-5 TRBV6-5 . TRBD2 CASTGGRETQYF TGTGCCAGCACGGGGGGGCGGGAGACCCAGTACTTC
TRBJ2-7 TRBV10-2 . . CASTYYEQYF TGCGCCAGCACTTACTACGAGCAGTACTTC
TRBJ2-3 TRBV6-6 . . CASTNFPTDTQYF TGTGCCAGCACCAACTTTCCCACAGATACGCAGTATTTT
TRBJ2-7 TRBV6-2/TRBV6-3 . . CASSFISSEQYF TGTGCCAGCAGTTTCATTTCTTCCGAGCAGTACTTC
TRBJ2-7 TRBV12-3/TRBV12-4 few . CATGTYEQYF TGTGCCACCGGGACCTACGAGCAGTACTTC
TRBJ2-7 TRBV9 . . CASSVTASDTYEQYF TGTGCCAGCAGCGTAACAGCGTCGGACACCTACGAGCAGTACTTC
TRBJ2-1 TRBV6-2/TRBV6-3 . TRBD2 CASIDGGEGNEQFF TGTGCCAGCATCGACGGGGGGGAGGGGAATGAGCAGTTCTTC
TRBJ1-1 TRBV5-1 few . CASKTDHTEAFF TGCGCCAGCAAGACAGATCACACTGAAGCTTTCTTT
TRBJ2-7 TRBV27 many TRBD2 CASRRLAGTSYEQYF TGTGCCAGCCGCCGGCTAGCGGGGACCTCCTACGAGCAGTACTTC
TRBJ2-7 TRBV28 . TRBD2 CASSSSGRVSSYEQYF TGTGCCAGCAGTTCTAGCGGGAGGGTTAGCTCCTACGAGCAGTACTTC
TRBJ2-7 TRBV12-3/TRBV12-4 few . CAGSRQTTYEQYF TGTGCCGGCAGCCGTCAGACTACCTACGAGCAGTACTTC
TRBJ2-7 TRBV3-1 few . CASSRDMSYEQYF TGTGCCAGCAGCCGGGACATGTCCTACGAACAGTACTTC
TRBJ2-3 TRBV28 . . CASSLATDDTDTQYF TGTGCCAGCAGTTTGGCTACGGATGATACAGATACGCAGTATTTT
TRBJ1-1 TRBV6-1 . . CASSEAPGNTEAFF TGTGCCAGCAGTGAAGCGCCGGGAAACACTGAAGCTTTCTTT
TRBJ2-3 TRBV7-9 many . CASSPRADTQYF TGTGCCAGCAGCCCACGGGCAGATACGCAGTATTTT
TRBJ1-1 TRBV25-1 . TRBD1 CASSQTGTGGAEAFF TGTGCCAGCAGCCAGACCGGGACAGGGGGGGCTGAAGCTTTCTTT
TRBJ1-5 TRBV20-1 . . CSARSSGAPKNQPQHF TGCAGTGCGAGAAGTTCAGGGGCACCCAAGAATCAGCCCCAGCATTTT
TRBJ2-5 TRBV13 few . CASRLQGARETQYF TGTGCCAGCAGACTACAGGGTGCAAGGGAGACCCAGTACTTC
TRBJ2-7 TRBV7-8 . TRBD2 CASSSKREVYEQYF TGTGCCAGCAGCTCGAAGCGGGAGGTCTACGAGCAGTACTTC
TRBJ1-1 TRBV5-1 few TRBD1 CASSTFGQGDTEAFF TGCGCCAGCAGCACCTTCGGACAGGGGGACACTGAAGCTTTCTTT
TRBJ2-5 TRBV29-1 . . CSAYRLTAETQYF TGCAGCGCCTACCGCCTAACAGCGGAGACCCAGTACTTC
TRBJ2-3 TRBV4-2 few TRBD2 CASSQDLGYGTSRDTQYF TGTGCCAGCAGCCAAGATCTCGGTTACGGGACTAGCAGAGATACGCAGTATTTT
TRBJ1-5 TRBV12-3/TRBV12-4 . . CASSYDQPQHF TGTGCCAGCAGCTACGATCAGCCCCAGCATTTT
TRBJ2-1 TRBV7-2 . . CASSLNLASGEQFF TGTGCCAGCAGCCTGAACCTAGCGTCGGGTGAGCAGTTCTTC
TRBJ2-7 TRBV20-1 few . CSARDWGVEQYF TGCAGTGCTAGAGACTGGGGGGTGGAGCAGTACTTC
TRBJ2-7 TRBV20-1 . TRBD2 CSARDIRLAGEQYF TGCAGTGCTAGAGACATTAGGCTAGCGGGGGAGCAGTACTTC
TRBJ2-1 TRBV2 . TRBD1 CASSGQGASNEQFF TGTGCCAGCTCGGGACAGGGGGCGAGTAATGAGCAGTTCTTC
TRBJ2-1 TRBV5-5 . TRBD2 CASSFRLAGVSSYNEQFF TGTGCCAGCAGCTTCCGACTAGCGGGGGTGAGCTCCTACAATGAGCAGTTCTTC
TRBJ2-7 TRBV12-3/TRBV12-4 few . CASSLRGAPYEQYF TGTGCCAGCAGTTTACGGGGGGCACCCTACGAGCAGTACTTC
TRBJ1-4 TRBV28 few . CASSPRRGGEKLFF TGTGCCAGCAGTCCCAGGAGGGGAGGAGAAAAACTGTTTTTT
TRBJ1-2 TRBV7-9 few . CASSSALGHYGYTF TGTGCCAGCAGCTCCGCGCTGGGGCACTATGGCTACACCTTC
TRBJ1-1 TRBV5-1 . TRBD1 CASSSAGGLNTEAFF TGCGCCAGCAGCTCCGCAGGGGGATTGAACACTGAAGCTTTCTTT
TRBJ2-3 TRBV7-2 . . CASSLVASFTDTQYF TGTGCCAGCAGCTTAGTAGCATCCTTCACAGATACGCAGTATTTT
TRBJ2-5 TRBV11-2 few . CASTSWEQETQYF TGTGCCAGCACCTCCTGGGAGCAAGAGACCCAGTACTTC
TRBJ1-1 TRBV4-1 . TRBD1 CASSQVGTGSEAFF TGCGCCAGCAGCCAGGTAGGGACAGGCTCTGAAGCTTTCTTT
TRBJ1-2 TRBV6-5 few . CASSWLQDMPNYGYTF TGTGCCAGCAGTTGGTTACAAGACATGCCTAACTATGGCTACACCTTC
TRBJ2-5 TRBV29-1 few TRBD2 CSVAGRGGSSLETQYF TGCAGCGTTGCAGGACGGGGCGGGAGTTCTTTGGAGACCCAGTACTTC